These T cell receptor beta chains were read from a single sample in a study of blood T cell repertoires in COVID-19. The protocol was immunoSEQ multiplex PCR, while the TCRdb copy is restricted to in-frame clones and leaves out a portion. The sample carries about 400,000 clones, over 75% recorded once. The sequencing input was PBMCs or T cells enriched from blood (not recorded which). The receptors were sampled from a woman aged 25 to 39 with acute COVID-19. Each CDR3 is given with its conserved first and last residue. Size is omitted from some rows. Given values are once, few, many or a class for expanded clones.

clone_size,j_call,v_call,cdr3_aa
.,TRBJ2-4,TRBV5-5,CASSYAVATGVAKNIQYF
.,TRBJ1-2,TRBV5-6,CASSADRGGYGYTF
.,TRBJ2-7,TRBV3-1/TRBV3-2,CASSEFLGLATSSYEQYF
once,TRBJ1-4,TRBV11-2,CASSFRQGPAGSEKLFF
.,TRBJ2-3,TRBV7-9,CASSPLRLAASTDTQYF
.,TRBJ2-1,TRBV7-6,CASSAAQGEDLYNEQFF
once,TRBJ2-7,TRBV2,CASGGEGPYEQYF
.,TRBJ1-1,TRBV2,CASWLPGQGAMNTEAFF
.,TRBJ2-1,TRBV4-1,CASSQDPLGSGGDNEQFF
.,TRBJ2-1,TRBV12-5,CASGWASGGLDSYNEQFF
.,TRBJ2-7,TRBV4-1,CASSTPGTGGYEQYF
.,TRBJ1-1,TRBV2,CASSDQANTEAFF
.,TRBJ2-5,TRBV9,CASSPHRGQEQETQYF
.,TRBJ2-7,TRBV10-1,CATEGPDRSEQYF
.,TRBJ1-2,TRBV5-6,CASSLTVVGYTF
.,TRBJ1-3,TRBV6-4,CASRDPRDSGNTIYF
.,TRBJ1-2,TRBV7-9,CASSTSGLVLYGYTF
.,TRBJ1-2,TRBV4-3,CASSPTLDRGPLGGYTF
.,TRBJ2-7,TRBV7-9,CASSSPWDKAYEQYF
.,TRBJ2-2,TRBV5-8,CASRPGQGTNTGELFF
once,TRBJ1-4,TRBV10-3,CAISESGGNGEKLFF
.,TRBJ1-1,TRBV7-3,CASSLTSSNTEAFF
.,TRBJ2-3,TRBV11-1,CASSLSGTDTQYF
.,TRBJ1-2,TRBV21-1,CASSKPWDSYGYTF
.,TRBJ1-5,TRBV9,CASSATGYSNQPQHF
.,TRBJ2-7,TRBV7-2,CASSPTSGGAYEQYF
.,TRBJ2-1,TRBV7-6,CASSPGTSDEQFF
.,TRBJ1-2,TRBV18,CASSPRGGYGYTF
.,TRBJ1-4,TRBV2,CASSEWVGGVEKLFF
.,TRBJ1-3,TRBV18,CASSADRQQLSGNTIYF
.,TRBJ2-7,TRBV19,CASASPGGPSGEQYF
.,TRBJ1-1,TRBV15,CATSRDRDITAFF
few,TRBJ2-2,TRBV6-4,CASSAEAGSTGELFF
.,TRBJ1-2,TRBV6-5,CASSYGGQGADGYTF
.,TRBJ1-6,TRBV9,CASSVGAGPPTENSPLHF
.,TRBJ1-2,TRBV11-2,CASSPDSLYGYTF
.,TRBJ1-1,TRBV10-3,CAIKDPGLGTEAFF
.,TRBJ1-6,TRBV5-1,CASSFDRGRSYNSPLHF
few,TRBJ1-1,TRBV27,CASTLTGGVTEAFF
.,TRBJ1-4,TRBV5-1,CASSLGTATNEKLFF
.,TRBJ1-1,TRBV27,CASSSDRRGSTEAFF
.,TRBJ1-1,TRBV29-1,CSVERDRGLAEAFF